This T cell receptor (beta chain) emerged from a study of technical replicates of blood from a few donors. The assay was immunoSEQ multiplex PCR, and TCRdb's table has in-frame clones only and misses some. The sample shows approximately 97,000 clones, 95% to 96% of them seen only once. CDR1 and CDR2 (germline): GTSNPN, SVGIG (reference sequence). V was cut by 5 bases and J by 4 bases, with 8 bases left in between. CDR3 length equals 11 residues. Source material: T cells isolated from PBMCs. This clonotype was obtained from a human donor in good health. The rearrangement joins TRBV30 to TRBJ1-2; D possibly corresponds to TRBD1 (5 bases). CDR3 sequence reads: CAWLDSYGYTF. The CDR3 coding sequence is TGTGCCTGGCTTGACAGCTATGGCTACACCTTC.